Following are 21 T cell receptor beta chains from one sample sequenced in a study of shared clonotypes between healthy human individuals. Clones were sequenced by immunoSEQ multiplex PCR, and TCRdb holds only the in-frame ones, with some missing. The sample records about 2 million clones, roughly 96% being singletons. The specimen sequenced was naive CD4+ T cells sorted from blood. As to subset: CD45RA+ positively selected. These receptors were collected from a man aged 18 to 29 in good health.

The V call is TRBV6-6, the J call TRBJ2-3; D not certain. Trimming removed 2 bases at V and 4 bases at J, with 4 bases between. CDR1 is MNHNY, CDR2 SVGAGI, per germline (reference sequence). This CDR3 contains 12 residues. The CDR3 region has the DNA TGTGCCAGCAGTTACCCCTCAGATACGCAGTATTTT. Translating it yields CASSYPSDTQYF.

The V gene is TRBV25-1, the J gene TRBJ1-1; weak D call: TRBD1 (5 bases). Germline lookup yields CDR1 MGHDK and CDR2 SYGVNS. The V end was cut by 8 bases, the J end by 10 bases, with 14 bases between. This CDR3 comprises 11 residues. DNA for the CDR3: TGTGCCAGCTCCGCAATGGGGGGAGCTTTCTTT. This gives the protein CASSAMGGAFF.

As to this clone: Additional DNA sequences in this sample encode the identical CDR3. V gene TRBV6-5 combines with J gene TRBJ1-4; D is undetermined. Germline V gives CDR1 MNHEY, CDR2 SVGAGI. Trimming stripped 5 bases from V and 7 bases from J, with 11 bases between. CDR3 length equals 13 residues. CDR3 region: CASSRSGGEKLFF. CDR3 bases: TGTGCCAGCAGTCGCAGTGGAGGTGAAAAACTGTTTTTT.

The chain carries TRBV18 and TRBJ2-2, with TRBD2 matching 7 bases. The CDR3 covers 17 residues. Unmatched junction bases numbered 6, after V lost 2 bases and J lost 0 bases. Per the germline V gene, CDR1 is KGHSH and CDR2 is LQKENI. This chain's CDR3 is CASSPFLAVANTGELFF. The CDR3 DNA reads TGTGCCAGCTCACCATTTCTAGCGGTCGCGAACACCGGGGAGCTGTTTTTT.

With respect to this clone: Other DNA sequences in the same sample also yield this CDR3. V and J are TRBV7-2 and TRBJ2-2; no clear D gene. This CDR3 spans 15 amino acids. V shed 5 bases and J shed 0 bases, with 10 bases lying between them. The germline gives CDR1 SGHTA, CDR2 FQGNSA. The CDR3 DNA is TGTGCCAGCAGCCCTGACTCCTCGAACACCGGGGAGCTGTTTTTT. Amino acids: CASSPDSSNTGELFF.

This clone was recorded once. The chain employs TRBV28 and TRBJ2-5; D remains ambiguous. CDR3 length: 11 residues. V gave up 8 bases and J gave up 5 bases, with 9 bases separating them. Germline V lookup: CDR1 MDHEN, CDR2 SYDVKM. CDR3 nucleotides: TGTGCCAGCGCTGGATGGGAGACCCAGTACTTC. Amino acids: CASAGWETQYF.

The chain employs TRBV6-7 and TRBJ1-6; D gene ambiguous. TRBV6-7 is designated an ORF whose function remains uncertain. V was cut by 0 bases and J by 7 bases, with 10 bases left in between. CDR3 length: 15 residues. CDR3 sequence reads: CASSYSQGKNSPLHF. CDR3 nucleotides: TGTGCCAGCAGTTACTCACAAGGGAAGAATTCACCCCTCCACTTT.

The count of this clone is one. The rearrangement uses TRBV10-3 and TRBJ1-2; D may be TRBD1 (5 bases). V was clipped by 4 bases and J by 4 bases, with 10 bases between them. The length of the CDR3 is 13 residues. The V gene's germline CDR1 is ENHRY and CDR2 SYGVKD. The CDR3 protein is CAISGGPGYGYTF. CDR3 in DNA: TGTGCCATCAGTGGGGGCCCGGGCTATGGCTACACCTTC.

The chain employs TRBV19 and TRBJ2-7; 9 bases fit TRBD1. Germline V gene data show CDR1 as LNHDA and CDR2 as SQIVND (reference sequence). CDR3 length equals 13 residues. After removal of 4 bases from V and 5 bases from J, the junction contained 3 bases not matched to a gene. In DNA form, the CDR3 reads TGTGCCAGTAGTAGAGACAGGGGGAACGAGCAGTACTTC. It encodes CASSRDRGNEQYF. Full variable domain (remainder filled in from reference TRBV19 and TRBJ2-7): DGGITQSPKYLFRKEGQNVTLSCEQNLNHDAMYWYRQDPGQGLRLIYYSQIVNDFQKGDIAEGYSVSREKKESFPLTVTSAQKNPTAFYLCASSRDRGNEQYFGPGTRLTVT.

CDR3 amino acids: CASSSISGRITDTQYF. CDR3 DNA sequence: TGTGCCAGCAGTTCGATTAGCGGGAGGATCACAGATACGCAGTATTTT. The V gene is TRBV6-5, the J gene TRBJ2-3; 10 bases align to TRBD2. Germline CDR1 MNHEY, CDR2 SVGAGI. The CDR3 extends over 16 amino acids. The trim removed 4 bases at V and 2 bases at J, leaving 6 bases unmatched.

The chain couples TRBV21-1 to TRBJ2-5. TRBV21-1 is a pseudogene segment. This CDR3 is 15 amino acids long. CDR3 residues: CASSNSSGTQETQYF. The CDR3 region has the DNA TGTGCCAGCAGCAACTCTTCGGGGACGCAAGAGACCCAGTACTTC.

This rearrangement joins TRBV28 to TRBJ1-4, with D perhaps TRBD1 (5 bases). The V end was cut by 6 bases, the J end by 4 bases, with 15 bases between. Germline V gene sequence: CDR1 MDHEN, CDR2 SYDVKM. This CDR3 region has 15 residues. This chain's CDR3 is CASSSVTVDNEKLFF. CDR3 DNA: TGTGCCAGCAGCTCAGTGACAGTCGATAATGAAAAACTGTTTTTT.

For this clone: The sample carries other DNA sequences with the same CDR3. J is TRBJ1-4 and V is TRBV5-4; D not resolved. The CDR3 consists of 16 residues. CDR1 is SGHNT and CDR2 is YYREEE in the germline V gene (reference sequence). V was clipped by 0 bases and J by 2 bases, with 11 bases between them. CDR3 sequence reads: CASSLDGVATNEKLFF. As DNA, the CDR3 is TGTGCCAGCAGCTTGGATGGGGTGGCGACTAATGAAAAACTGTTTTTT.

CDR3 region: CAWSLYTGELFF. The CDR3 nucleotides read TGTGCCTGGAGTCTATATACCGGGGAGCTGTTTTTT. V gene TRBV30 combines with J gene TRBJ2-2; no reliable D call. From germline, CDR1 is GTSNPN and CDR2 SVGIG (reference sequence). The CDR3 sequence is 12 residues long. The V end lost 2 bases, the J end lost 5 bases, and 6 bases lay between the germline ends.

The chain joins TRBV5-1 to TRBJ2-1, with 8 positions matching TRBD2. CDR3 size: 16 residues. Per germline, CDR1 SGHRS and CDR2 YFSETQ. Losses at the gene ends were 4 bases for V and 7 bases for J; bases not matched to a gene: 13. CDR3 protein: CASSQITAGVWNEQFF. The CDR3 region has the DNA TGCGCCAGCAGCCAAATTACAGCGGGAGTGTGGAATGAGCAGTTCTTC.

On this clone itself: Other DNA sequences from this sample encode an identical CDR3 as well. The rearrangement links TRBV7-2 to TRBJ1-1; tentatively, D is TRBD1 (5 bases). Trimming took off 0 bases at V and 5 bases at J, with 13 bases between the two ends. Germline-derived CDR1 and CDR2 are SGHTA and FQGNSA. The CDR3 consists of 15 residues. DNA for the CDR3: TGTGCCAGCAGCTTAGCGCGGGGCTTGGGGACTGAAGCTTTCTTT. This encodes CASSLARGLGTEAFF. The entire variable domain, with the rest obtained from reference TRBV7-2 and TRBJ1-1, is as follows: GAGVSQSPSNKVTEKGKDVELRCDPISGHTALYWYRQSLGQGLEFLIYFQGNSAPDKSGLPSDRFSAERTGGSVSTLTIQRTQQEDSAVYLCASSLARGLGTEAFFGQGTRLTVV.

The chain is built from TRBV7-9 and TRBJ2-5; possibly TRBD2 for D (6 bases). CDR1 and CDR2 from the germline V gene are SEHNR and FQNEAQ (reference sequence). Trimming pared 5 bases from V and 2 bases from J, leaving 12 bases between. The CDR3 length is 14 residues. CDR3 loop: CASSRGTDQETQYF. The CDR3, as DNA: TGTGCCAGCAGCCGGGGGACGGATCAAGAGACCCAGTACTTC.

This rearrangement joins TRBV7-2 to TRBJ2-2; tentative D call: TRBD2 (6 bases). From germline, CDR1 is SGHTA and CDR2 FQGNSA. Trimming cost V 5 bases and J 8 bases, with 18 bases left between them. CDR3 size: 15 residues. CDR3 protein: CASSPRTTLVGELFF. The CDR3 DNA reads TGTGCCAGCAGCCCCAGGACTACACTGGTAGGGGAGCTGTTTTTT.

The CDR3: CASNRQGVGSGANVLTF. Here the CDR3 DNA reads TGTGCCAGCAACCGACAGGGGGTGGGTTCTGGGGCCAACGTCCTGACTTTC. This rearrangement joins TRBV5-8 to TRBJ2-6; 9 bases agree with TRBD1. V gave up 6 bases and J gave up 1 base; unmatched junction bases: 8. This CDR3 contains 17 residues. Looked up from germline, CDR1 is SGHTS and CDR2 is YDEGEE.

The chain joins TRBV5-6 to TRBJ2-7; 7 nucleotides match TRBD2. Germline V CDR1 and CDR2: SGHDT, YYEEEE. Unmatched junction bases numbered 9, after V lost 2 bases and J lost 4 bases. The CDR3 runs 15 residues. The CDR3 bases are TGTGCCAGCAGCTTAATAATGAGCGGGAATTACGAGCAGTACTTC. Translating it yields CASSLIMSGNYEQYF. Using reference TRBV5-6 and TRBJ2-7 for the parts outside the CDR3, the full variable domain is DAGVTQSPTHLIKTRGQQVTLRCSPKSGHDTVSWYQQALGQGPQFIFQYYEEEERQRGNFPDRFSGHQFPNYSSELNVNALLLGDSALYLCASSLIMSGNYEQYFGPGTRLTVT.

The chain combines TRBV30 with TRBJ2-3; D uncertain. The CDR3 loop spans 13 amino acids. The V gene's germline CDR1 is GTSNPN and CDR2 SVGIG (reference sequence). Trimming left V 1 base short and J 6 bases short, with 11 bases between. The CDR3 nucleotides read TGTGCCTGGAGTGACGGGCCGCCGGATACGCAGTATTTT. Residues: CAWSDGPPDTQYF. The full variable domain, its missing parts supplied by reference TRBV30 and TRBJ2-3, is SQTIHQWPATLVQPVGSPLSLECTVEGTSNPNLYWYRQAAGRGLQLLFYSVGIGQISSEVPQNLSASRPQDRQFILSSKKLLLSDSGFYLCAWSDGPPDTQYFGPGTRLTVL.